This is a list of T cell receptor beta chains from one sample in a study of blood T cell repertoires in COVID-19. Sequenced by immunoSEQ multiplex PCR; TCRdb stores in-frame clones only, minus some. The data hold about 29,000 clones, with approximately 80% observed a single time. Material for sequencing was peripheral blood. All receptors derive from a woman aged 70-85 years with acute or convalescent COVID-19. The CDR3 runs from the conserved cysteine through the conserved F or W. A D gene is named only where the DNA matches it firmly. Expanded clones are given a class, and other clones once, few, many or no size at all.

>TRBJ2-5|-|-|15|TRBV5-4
CASSSLGGGQETQYF
TGTGCCAGCAGCTCGCTAGGGGGAGGGCAAGAGACCCAGTACTTC
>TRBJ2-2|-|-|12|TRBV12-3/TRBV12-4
CASTPGGGELFF
TGTGCCAGCACCCCAGGTGGCGGGGAGCTGTTTTTT
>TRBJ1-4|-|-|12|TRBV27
CASATRYEKLFF
TGTGCCAGCGCCACCAGATATGAAAAACTGTTTTTT
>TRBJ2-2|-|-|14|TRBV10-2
CASHSGANTGELFF
TGCGCCAGCCATAGCGGCGCGAACACCGGGGAGCTGTTTTTT
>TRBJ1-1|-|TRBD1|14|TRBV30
CAWSGGQLNTEAFF
TGTGCCTGGAGTGGGGGACAGTTGAACACTGAAGCTTTCTTT
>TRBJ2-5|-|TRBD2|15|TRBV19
CASSKLAGDRETQYF
TGTGCCAGTAGTAAACTAGCGGGAGATCGAGAGACCCAGTACTTC
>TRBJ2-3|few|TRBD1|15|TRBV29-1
CSVERGQGATDTQYF
TGCAGCGTTGAAAGAGGACAGGGGGCAACAGATACGCAGTATTTT
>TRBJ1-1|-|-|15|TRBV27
CASSRAGRMNTEAFF
TGTGCCAGCAGCCGGGCGGGGAGGATGAACACTGAAGCTTTCTTT
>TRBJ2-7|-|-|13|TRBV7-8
CASSVDTSYEQYF
TGTGCCAGCAGCGTCGACACTTCCTACGAGCAGTACTTC
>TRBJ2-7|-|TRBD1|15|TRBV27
CASSFTGESPYEQYF
TGTGCCAGCAGTTTTACAGGGGAATCCCCCTACGAGCAGTACTTC
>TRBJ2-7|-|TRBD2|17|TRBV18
CASSPGGTSGRSGEQYF
TGTGCCAGCTCACCAGGGGGGACTAGCGGGCGATCGGGGGAGCAGTACTTC
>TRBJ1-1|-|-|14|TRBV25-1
CASKGPGHYTEAFF
TGTGCCAGCAAAGGACCGGGACATTACACTGAAGCTTTCTTT
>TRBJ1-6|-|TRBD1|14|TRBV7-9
CASSLQGVNSPLHF
TGTGCCAGCAGCTTACAGGGGGTCAATTCACCCCTCCACTTT
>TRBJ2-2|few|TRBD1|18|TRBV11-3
CASSSTPGTGGSTGELFF
TGTGCCAGCAGCTCAACCCCAGGGACAGGGGGGAGCACCGGGGAGCTGTTTTTT
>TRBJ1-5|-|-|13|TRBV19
CASSDRTNQPQHF
TGTGCCAGTTCAGACAGGACCAATCAGCCCCAGCATTTT
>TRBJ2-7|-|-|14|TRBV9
CASSVALDSYEQYF
TGTGCCAGCAGCGTAGCCTTGGACAGCTACGAGCAGTACTTC
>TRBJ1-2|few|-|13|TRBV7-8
CASSLAHGYGYTF
TGTGCCAGCAGCTTAGCGCACGGCTATGGCTACACCTTC
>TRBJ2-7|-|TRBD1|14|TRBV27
CASSFGQGSYEQYF
TGTGCCAGCAGTTTCGGACAGGGCTCCTACGAGCAGTACTTC
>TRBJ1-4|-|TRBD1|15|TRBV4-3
CASSQDFRGSEKLFF
TGCGCCAGCAGCCAAGATTTCAGGGGGAGTGAAAAACTGTTTTTT
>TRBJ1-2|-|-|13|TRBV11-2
CASSLTLQGAYTF
TGTGCCAGCAGCTTAACCCTACAGGGTGCCTACACCTTC
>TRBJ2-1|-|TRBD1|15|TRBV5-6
CASTRSYRGDNEQFF
TGTGCCAGCACTCGTTCGTACAGGGGCGACAATGAGCAGTTCTTC
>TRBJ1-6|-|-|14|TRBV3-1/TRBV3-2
CASSPSTGGSPLHF
TGTGCCAGCAGCCCAAGCACGGGGGGCTCACCCCTCCACTTT